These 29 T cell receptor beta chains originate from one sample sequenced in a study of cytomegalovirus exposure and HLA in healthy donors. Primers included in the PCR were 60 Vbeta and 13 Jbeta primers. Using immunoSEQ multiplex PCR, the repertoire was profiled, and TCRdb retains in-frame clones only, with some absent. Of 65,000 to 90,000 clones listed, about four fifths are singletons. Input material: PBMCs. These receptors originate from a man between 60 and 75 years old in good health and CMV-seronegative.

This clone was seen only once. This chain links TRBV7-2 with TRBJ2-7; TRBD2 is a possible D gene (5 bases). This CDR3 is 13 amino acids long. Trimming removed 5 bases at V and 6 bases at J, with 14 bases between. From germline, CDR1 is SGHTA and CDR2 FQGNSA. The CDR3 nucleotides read TGTGCCAGCAGCCCCCAGAGGGTCGGCGAGCAGTACTTC. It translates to CASSPQRVGEQYF.

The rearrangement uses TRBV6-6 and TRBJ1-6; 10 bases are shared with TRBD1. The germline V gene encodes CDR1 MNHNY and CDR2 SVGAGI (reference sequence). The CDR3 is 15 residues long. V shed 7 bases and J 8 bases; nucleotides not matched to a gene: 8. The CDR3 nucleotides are TGTGCCAGCACCCCTGGAGACAGGGGGCATTCACCCCTCCACTTT. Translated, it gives CASTPGDRGHSPLHF.

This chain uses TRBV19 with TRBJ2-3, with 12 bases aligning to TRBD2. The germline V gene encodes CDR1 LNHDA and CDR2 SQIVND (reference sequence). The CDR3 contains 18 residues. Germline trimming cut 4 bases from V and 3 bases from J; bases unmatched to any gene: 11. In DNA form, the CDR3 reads TGTGCCAGTAGTACCACTAGCGGGGGGTCCCTCCCGACAGATACGCAGTATTTT. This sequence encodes CASSTTSGGSLPTDTQYF.

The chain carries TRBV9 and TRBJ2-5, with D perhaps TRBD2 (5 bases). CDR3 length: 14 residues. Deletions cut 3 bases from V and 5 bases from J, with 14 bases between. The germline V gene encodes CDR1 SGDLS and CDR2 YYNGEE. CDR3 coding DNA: TGTGCCAGCAGCGCGGGGATGGTAGGTGAGACCCAGTACTTC. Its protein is CASSAGMVGETQYF.

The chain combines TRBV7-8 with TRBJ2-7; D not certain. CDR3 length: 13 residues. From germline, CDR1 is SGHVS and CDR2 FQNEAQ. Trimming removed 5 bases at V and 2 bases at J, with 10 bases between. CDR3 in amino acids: CASSPHQTYEQYF. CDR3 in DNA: TGTGCCAGCAGCCCACACCAGACCTACGAGCAGTACTTC.

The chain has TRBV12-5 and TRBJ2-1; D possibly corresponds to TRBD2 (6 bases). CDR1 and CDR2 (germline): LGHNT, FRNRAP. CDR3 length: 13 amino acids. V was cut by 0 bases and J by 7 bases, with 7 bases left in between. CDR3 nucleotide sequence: TGTGCTAGTGGTTTGGTACGGGGGAATGAGCAGTTCTTC. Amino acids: CASGLVRGNEQFF.

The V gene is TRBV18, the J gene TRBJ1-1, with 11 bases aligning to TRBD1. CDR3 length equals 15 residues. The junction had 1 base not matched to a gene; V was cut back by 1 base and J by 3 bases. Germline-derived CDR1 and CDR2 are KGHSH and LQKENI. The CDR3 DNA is TGTGCCAGCTCACCACTGGGACAGGGGGACACTGAAGCTTTCTTT. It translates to CASSPLGQGDTEAFF.

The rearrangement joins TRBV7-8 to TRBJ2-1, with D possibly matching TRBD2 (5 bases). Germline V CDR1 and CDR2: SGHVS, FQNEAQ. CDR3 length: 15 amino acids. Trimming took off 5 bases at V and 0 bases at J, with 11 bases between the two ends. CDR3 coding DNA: TGTGCCAGCAGCCTAATAAGCGGCTCCTACAATGAGCAGTTCTTC. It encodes CASSLISGSYNEQFF.

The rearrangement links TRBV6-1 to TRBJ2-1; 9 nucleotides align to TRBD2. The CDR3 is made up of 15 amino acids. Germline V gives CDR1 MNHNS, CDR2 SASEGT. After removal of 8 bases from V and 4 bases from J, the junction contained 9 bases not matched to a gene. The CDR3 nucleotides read TGTGCCAGCGAAAAACTAGCGGGCCTATACAATGAGCAGTTCTTC. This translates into CASEKLAGLYNEQFF.

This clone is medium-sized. The CDR3 loop reads CASTRDRVAEAFF. As DNA, the CDR3 is TGTGCCAGCACCCGGGACAGGGTTGCTGAAGCTTTCTTT. V and J are TRBV6-5 and TRBJ1-1; TRBD1 matches 9 bases. Germline loops: CDR1 MNHEY, CDR2 SVGAGI. This CDR3 region has 13 residues. The V segment lost 7 bases and the J segment 6 bases; nucleotides outside the gene matches: 6.

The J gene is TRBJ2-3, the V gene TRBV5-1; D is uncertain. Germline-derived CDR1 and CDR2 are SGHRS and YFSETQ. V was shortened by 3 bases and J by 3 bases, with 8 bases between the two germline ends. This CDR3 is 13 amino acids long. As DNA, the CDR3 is TGCGCCAGCAGCTCAGCCAGGACAGATACGCAGTATTTT. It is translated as CASSSARTDTQYF.

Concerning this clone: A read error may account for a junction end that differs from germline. Written as DNA, the CDR3 is TGTTCCAGCAGCCTATCAATCTCGCGGGATGGCTACACCTTC. The encoded protein is CSSSLSISRDGYTF. The rearrangement uses TRBV7-9 and TRBJ1-2; the D is unclear. CDR1 SEHNR and CDR2 FQNEAQ come from the germline V gene (reference sequence). The CDR3 totals 14 residues.

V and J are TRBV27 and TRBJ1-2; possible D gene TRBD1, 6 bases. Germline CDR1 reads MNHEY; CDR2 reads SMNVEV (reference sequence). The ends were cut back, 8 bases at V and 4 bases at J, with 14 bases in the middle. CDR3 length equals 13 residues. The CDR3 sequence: CASGPKGGYGYTF. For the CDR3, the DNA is TGTGCCAGCGGCCCAAAAGGGGGCTATGGCTACACCTTC.

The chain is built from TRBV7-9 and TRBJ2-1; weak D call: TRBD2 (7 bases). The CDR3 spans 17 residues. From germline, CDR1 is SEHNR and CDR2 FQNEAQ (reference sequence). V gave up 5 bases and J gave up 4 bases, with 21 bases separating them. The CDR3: CASSISGGPILYNEQFF. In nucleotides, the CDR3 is TGTGCCAGCAGCATTTCGGGGGGCCCGATATTATACAATGAGCAGTTCTTC.

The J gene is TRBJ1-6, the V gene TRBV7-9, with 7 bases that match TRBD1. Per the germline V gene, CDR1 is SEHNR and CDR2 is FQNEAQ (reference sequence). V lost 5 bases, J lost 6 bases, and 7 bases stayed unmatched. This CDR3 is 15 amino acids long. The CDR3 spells CASSPTGFSNSPLHF. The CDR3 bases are TGTGCCAGCAGCCCGACAGGGTTTTCTAATTCACCCCTCCACTTT.

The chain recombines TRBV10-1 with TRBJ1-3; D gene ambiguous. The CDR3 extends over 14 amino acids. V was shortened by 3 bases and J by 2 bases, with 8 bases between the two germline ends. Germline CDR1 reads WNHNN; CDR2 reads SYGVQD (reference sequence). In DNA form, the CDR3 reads TGCGCCAGCAGTGAAAGAGGGCCTGGAAACACCATATATTTT. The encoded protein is CASSERGPGNTIYF.

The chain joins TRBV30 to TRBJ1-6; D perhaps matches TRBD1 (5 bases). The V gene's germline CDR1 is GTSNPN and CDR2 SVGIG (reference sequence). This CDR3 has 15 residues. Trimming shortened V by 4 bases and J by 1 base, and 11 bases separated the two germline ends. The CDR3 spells CAWTRDRSYNSPLHF. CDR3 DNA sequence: TGTGCCTGGACCAGGGATAGGTCCTATAATTCACCCCTCCACTTT. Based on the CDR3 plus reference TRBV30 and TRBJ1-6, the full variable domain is SQTIHQWPATLVQPVGSPLSLECTVEGTSNPNLYWYRQAAGRGLQLLFYSVGIGQISSEVPQNLSASRPQDRQFILSSKKLLLSDSGFYLCAWTRDRSYNSPLHFGNGTRLTVT.

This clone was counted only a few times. CDR3 protein: CASIWNRGEVRQPQHF. The CDR3 bases are TGTGCCAGCATATGGAACAGGGGCGAAGTTCGGCAGCCCCAGCATTTT. The chain employs TRBV28 and TRBJ1-5, with TRBD1 matching over 7 bases. The CDR3 has 16 amino acids. V gave up 7 bases and J gave up 7 bases; unmatched junction bases: 16. The germline CDR1 and CDR2 sequences are MDHEN and SYDVKM.

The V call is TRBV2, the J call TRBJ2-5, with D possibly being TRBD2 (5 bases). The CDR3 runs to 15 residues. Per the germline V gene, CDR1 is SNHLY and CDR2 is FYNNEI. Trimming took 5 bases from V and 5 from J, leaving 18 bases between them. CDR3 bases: TGTGCCAGCAGTCCTACCCGGAACTCGGGGGAGACCCAGTACTTC. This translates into CASSPTRNSGETQYF.

In DNA form, the CDR3 reads TGTGCCAGCAGGACGACAGTGGGCGGCTACACCTTC. Encoded protein: CASRTTVGGYTF. The chain couples TRBV7-6 to TRBJ1-2; weak D call: TRBD1 (5 bases). The germline gives CDR1 SGHVS, CDR2 FNYEAQ. Trimming left V 6 bases short and J 8 bases short, with 13 bases between. This CDR3 has 12 amino acids.

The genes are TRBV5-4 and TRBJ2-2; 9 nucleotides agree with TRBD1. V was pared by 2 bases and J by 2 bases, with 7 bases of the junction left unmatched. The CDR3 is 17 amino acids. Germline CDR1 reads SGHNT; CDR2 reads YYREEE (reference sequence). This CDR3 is CASSLEPDRGNTGELFF. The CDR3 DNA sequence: TGTGCCAGCAGCTTAGAGCCGGACAGGGGTAACACCGGGGAGCTGTTTTTT.

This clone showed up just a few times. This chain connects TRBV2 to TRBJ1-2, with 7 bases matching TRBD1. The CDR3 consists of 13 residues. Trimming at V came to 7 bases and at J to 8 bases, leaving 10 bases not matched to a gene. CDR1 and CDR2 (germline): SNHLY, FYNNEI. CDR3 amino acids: CASTLQGGRGYTF. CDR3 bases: TGTGCCAGCACTCTACAAGGGGGCCGGGGCTACACCTTC.

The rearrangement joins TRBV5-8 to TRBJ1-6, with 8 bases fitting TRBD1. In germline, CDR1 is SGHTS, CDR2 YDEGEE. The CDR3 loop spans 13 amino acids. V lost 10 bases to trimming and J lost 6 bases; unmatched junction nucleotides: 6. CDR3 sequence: CAAATGANSPLHF. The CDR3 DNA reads TGTGCCGCCGCGACAGGGGCTAATTCACCCCTCCACTTT. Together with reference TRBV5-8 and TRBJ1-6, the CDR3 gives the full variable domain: EAGVTQSPTHLIKTRGQQATLRCSPISGHTSVYWYQQALGLGLQFLLWYDEGEERNRGNFPPRFSGRQFPNYSSELNVNALELEDSALYLCAAATGANSPLHFGNGTRLTVT.

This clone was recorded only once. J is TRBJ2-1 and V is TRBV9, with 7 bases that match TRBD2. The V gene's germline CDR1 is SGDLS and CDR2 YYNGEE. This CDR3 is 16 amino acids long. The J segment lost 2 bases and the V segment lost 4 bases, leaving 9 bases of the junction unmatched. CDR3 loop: CASSPRGAGTYNEQFF. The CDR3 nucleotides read TGTGCCAGCAGCCCCCGTGGAGCGGGGACCTACAATGAGCAGTTCTTC.

CDR3 DNA sequence: TGCGCCAGCAGCCTCAGCAGCGGGGTCTTTTACGGGGAGCAGTACTTC. Amino acids: CASSLSSGVFYGEQYF. The chain uses TRBV5-1 and TRBJ2-7; 7 positions agree with TRBD2. V dropped 4 bases and J dropped 7; count of bases not matched to a gene: 17. Germline-derived CDR1 and CDR2 are SGHRS and YFSETQ. This CDR3 has 16 amino acids.

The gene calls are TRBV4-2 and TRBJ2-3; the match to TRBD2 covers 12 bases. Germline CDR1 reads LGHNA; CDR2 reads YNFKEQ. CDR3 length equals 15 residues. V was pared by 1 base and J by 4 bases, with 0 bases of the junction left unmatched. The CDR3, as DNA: TGTGCCAGCAGCCAAGGGACTAGCGGGGCAGATACGCAGTATTTT. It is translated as CASSQGTSGADTQYF.

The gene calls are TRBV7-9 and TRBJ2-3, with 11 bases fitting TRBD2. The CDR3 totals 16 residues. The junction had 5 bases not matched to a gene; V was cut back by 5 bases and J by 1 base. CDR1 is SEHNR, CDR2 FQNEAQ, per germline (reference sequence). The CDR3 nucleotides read TGTGCCAGCAGCATACTACTAGCGGGGGGCACAGATACGCAGTATTTT. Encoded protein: CASSILLAGGTDTQYF. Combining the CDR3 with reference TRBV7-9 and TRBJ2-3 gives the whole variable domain DTGVSQNPRHKITKRGQNVTFRCDPISEHNRLYWYRQTLGQGPEFLTYFQNEAQLEKSRLLSDRFSAERPKGSFSTLEIQRTEQGDSAMYLCASSILLAGGTDTQYFGPGTRLTVL.

CDR3 residues: CASSNDRGNTEAFF. In DNA, the CDR3 is TGTGCCAGCAGCAATGACAGGGGCAACACTGAAGCTTTCTTT. The chain uses TRBV7-9 and TRBJ1-1; TRBD1 matches 8 bases. V dropped 5 bases and J dropped 2; count of bases not matched to a gene: 4. The germline V gene encodes CDR1 SEHNR and CDR2 FQNEAQ (reference sequence). CDR3 size: 14 residues.

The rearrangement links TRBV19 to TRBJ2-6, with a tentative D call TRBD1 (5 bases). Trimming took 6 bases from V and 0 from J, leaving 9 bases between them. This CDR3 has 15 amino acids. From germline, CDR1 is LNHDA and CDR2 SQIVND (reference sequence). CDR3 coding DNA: TGTGCCAGTAGGGACACGTACTCTGGGGCCAACGTCCTGACTTTC. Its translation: CASRDTYSGANVLTF.